Listed below are T cell receptor beta chains from one sample, sequenced in a study of blood T cell repertoires in COVID-19. Assay used: immunoSEQ multiplex PCR; TCRdb lists only in-frame clones, some missing. The sample records roughly 260,000 clones, around 82% being singletons. The sample taken for sequencing was peripheral blood. The receptors come from a woman aged 70-85 years with acute or convalescent COVID-19. The CDR3 runs from the conserved cysteine through the conserved F or W. D genes are given only for firm matches. Not every row has a clone size; where given, it reads once, few, many or a size class.

D: TRBD1
V: TRBV3-1/TRBV3-2
size: -
J: TRBJ1-6
DNA: TGTGCCAGCAGCCAAGAGGGGACAGGGCATTGGAGCTCCTATAATTCACCCCTCCACTTT
CDR3: CASSQEGTGHWSSYNSPLHF

D: TRBD1
V: TRBV5-6
size: once
J: TRBJ2-3
DNA: TGTGCCAGCACCTTCTATAGGGACAGGGGCTCGGATACGCAGTATTTT
CDR3: CASTFYRDRGSDTQYF

D: -
V: TRBV6-6
size: -
J: TRBJ1-5
DNA: TGTGCCAGCAGTTACACCAGAACCCTCAATCAGCCCCAGCATTTT
CDR3: CASSYTRTLNQPQHF

D: -
V: TRBV9
size: -
J: TRBJ1-2
DNA: TGTGCCAGCAGCGTAGATCTTGGCACCTTTAACTATGGCTACACCTTC
CDR3: CASSVDLGTFNYGYTF

D: -
V: TRBV5-6
size: -
J: TRBJ1-3
DNA: TGTGCCAGCACCAGGGAGGGAGGAAACACCATATATTTT
CDR3: CASTREGGNTIYF

D: -
V: TRBV7-8
size: -
J: TRBJ1-5
DNA: TGTGCCAGCAGCTTAGGGGCACCTTGGGGCAATCAGCCCCAGCATTTT
CDR3: CASSLGAPWGNQPQHF

D: -
V: TRBV6-6
size: -
J: TRBJ1-2
DNA: TGTGCCAGCAGTCTGAACAGGGAAGCTAACTATGGCTACACCTTC
CDR3: CASSLNREANYGYTF

D: -
V: TRBV10-3
size: -
J: TRBJ2-1
DNA: TGTGCCATCAGAAATACAGGGAATGAGCAGTTCTTC
CDR3: CAIRNTGNEQFF

D: -
V: TRBV7-2
size: -
J: TRBJ1-1
DNA: TGTGCCAGCAGCTTCCAGGGAACGAACACTGAAGCTTTCTTT
CDR3: CASSFQGTNTEAFF

D: TRBD1
V: TRBV29-1
size: -
J: TRBJ1-2
DNA: TGCAGCGTTGGCCCGGACAGGTGGGGCTACACCTTC
CDR3: CSVGPDRWGYTF

D: TRBD2
V: TRBV27
size: -
J: TRBJ2-2
DNA: TGTGCCAGCAGCCTTAGAAAATGGCGGGGGGGCTCGAACACCGGGGAGCTGTTTTTT
CDR3: CASSLRKWRGGSNTGELFF

D: -
V: TRBV10-2
size: -
J: TRBJ1-1
DNA: TGCGCCAGCAGTAGGACAGACACGAACACTGAAGCTTTCTTT
CDR3: CASSRTDTNTEAFF

D: TRBD1
V: TRBV5-5
size: -
J: TRBJ2-7
DNA: TGTGCCAGCAGCTTTCGGGGACAGGACACCTACGAGCAGTACTTC
CDR3: CASSFRGQDTYEQYF

D: TRBD2
V: TRBV14
size: -
J: TRBJ2-4
DNA: TGTGCCAGCAGCCCCACCCGGGGGGGTACCAAAAACATTCAGTACTTC
CDR3: CASSPTRGGTKNIQYF

D: TRBD1
V: TRBV29-1
size: -
J: TRBJ1-3
DNA: TGCAGCGTGGGACAGTCCTCTGGAAACACCATATATTTT
CDR3: CSVGQSSGNTIYF

D: -
V: TRBV6-2/TRBV6-3
size: -
J: TRBJ1-5
DNA: TGTGCCAGCAGTTACACAGGGCGCAATCAGCCCCAGCATTTT
CDR3: CASSYTGRNQPQHF

D: TRBD1
V: TRBV10-3
size: -
J: TRBJ2-7
DNA: TGTGCCATCAGGGAGGGACAGGGATACGGGGAGCAGTACTTC
CDR3: CAIREGQGYGEQYF

D: -
V: TRBV27
size: -
J: TRBJ2-1
DNA: TGTGCCAGCAAAAGGGGTGACCTGAGCTCCTACAATGAGCAGTTCTTC
CDR3: CASKRGDLSSYNEQFF

D: -
V: TRBV15
size: -
J: TRBJ2-2
DNA: TGTGCCACCAGCAGAGGTCAGATCGCGAACACCGGGGAGCTGTTTTTT
CDR3: CATSRGQIANTGELFF

D: -
V: TRBV6-1
size: -
J: TRBJ1-3
DNA: TGTGCCAGCAGTGACAGGGCCGTCGGAAACACCATATATTTT
CDR3: CASSDRAVGNTIYF

D: TRBD1
V: TRBV4-1
size: -
J: TRBJ1-3
DNA: TGCGCCAGCAGCCCGCTAGGGGACAGTGGAAACACCATATATTTT
CDR3: CASSPLGDSGNTIYF

D: TRBD2
V: TRBV7-6
size: -
J: TRBJ2-2
DNA: TGTGCCAGCAGCTTAGTGGGGACTACGAACACCGGGGAGCTGTTTTTT
CDR3: CASSLVGTTNTGELFF

D: -
V: TRBV3-1/TRBV3-2
size: -
J: TRBJ1-1
DNA: TGTGCCAGCAGCTGGGGGGACACTGAAGCTTTCTTT
CDR3: CASSWGDTEAFF

D: -
V: TRBV28
size: -
J: TRBJ2-6
DNA: TGTGCCAGCCCTCCAGCGCTGGGGGCCAACGTCCTGACTTTC
CDR3: CASPPALGANVLTF

D: -
V: TRBV27
size: -
J: TRBJ2-2
DNA: TGTGCCAGCAGTTTAAATCGCCCAGGGGTGGCCGGGGAGCTGTTTTTT
CDR3: CASSLNRPGVAGELFF

D: -
V: TRBV7-9
size: -
J: TRBJ1-5
DNA: TGTGCCAGCAGCTTCCAGGGAAATCAGCCCCAGCATTTT
CDR3: CASSFQGNQPQHF

D: TRBD1
V: TRBV9
size: -
J: TRBJ2-3
DNA: TGTGCCAGCAGCGTACAGGGGGCGACGGCAGATACGCAGTATTTT
CDR3: CASSVQGATADTQYF

D: TRBD1
V: TRBV29-1
size: -
J: TRBJ1-1
DNA: TGCAGCGGGAAACAGGGGGCGTCGGGCACTGAAGCTTTCTTT
CDR3: CSGKQGASGTEAFF

D: -
V: TRBV5-1
size: -
J: TRBJ2-2
DNA: TGCGCCAGCAGCGTCTCCAACACCGGGGAGCTGTTTTTT
CDR3: CASSVSNTGELFF

D: -
V: TRBV14
size: once
J: TRBJ1-1
DNA: TGTGCCAGCAGCCATGGGCCGGGGAGCACTGAAGCTTTCTTT
CDR3: CASSHGPGSTEAFF